The 30 T cell receptor beta chains below were found in one sample sequenced in a study of blood T cell repertoires in COVID-19. Only in-frame clones appear in the TCRdb table, and some are missing; sequencing was by immunoSEQ multiplex PCR. This sample has roughly 190,000 clones; about 80% occur once, and the top ten carry around 8.9%. What was sequenced was peripheral blood. These receptors all stem from a woman aged 50 to 60 with active or convalescent COVID-19.

J is TRBJ2-1 and V is TRBV11-2, with 11 bases fitting TRBD2. Germline CDR1 and CDR2: SGHAT and FQNNGV. The CDR3 runs 15 residues. With 2 bases clipped from V and 6 bases from J, the junction kept 3 bases outside the gene matches. The CDR3 region has the DNA TGTGCCAGCAGCTTAAAACTAGCGGGGGCCAATGAGCAGTTCTTC. Protein sequence: CASSLKLAGANEQFF.

The J gene is TRBJ1-5, the V gene TRBV19; the D gene is possibly TRBD1 (6 bases). CDR3 length equals 17 residues. Deletions cut 3 bases from V and 0 bases from J, with 15 bases between. Germline values: CDR1 LNHDA, CDR2 SQIVND (reference sequence). The CDR3 is CASSMSRQVSSNQPQHF. Here the CDR3 DNA reads TGTGCCAGTAGTATGTCCCGACAGGTTAGTAGCAATCAGCCCCAGCATTTT. Variable domain in full (rest from reference TRBV19 and TRBJ1-5): DGGITQSPKYLFRKEGQNVTLSCEQNLNHDAMYWYRQDPGQGLRLIYYSQIVNDFQKGDIAEGYSVSREKKESFPLTVTSAQKNPTAFYLCASSMSRQVSSNQPQHFGDGTRLSIL.

Worth noting for this clone: The identical CDR3 is also encoded by other nucleotide sequences in the sample. This chain uses TRBV19 with TRBJ2-5, with TRBD1 matching over 9 bases. With V trimmed by 6 bases and J by 2 bases, 1 base remained unmatched. Germline V gene sequence: CDR1 LNHDA, CDR2 SQIVND (reference sequence). The CDR3 runs 13 residues. The DNA of the CDR3 is TGTGCCAGTAGGGACAGGGGACAAGAGACCCAGTACTTC. It translates to CASRDRGQETQYF.

The chain links TRBV9 to TRBJ2-5; D is possibly TRBD2 (5 bases). The CDR3 has 17 amino acids. From germline, CDR1 is SGDLS and CDR2 YYNGEE. V lost 2 bases and J 1 base, leaving 18 bases between the germline ends. CDR3 loop: CASSVTPSSRAQETQYF. CDR3 nucleotide sequence: TGTGCCAGCAGCGTGACACCTTCTAGCCGGGCCCAAGAGACCCAGTACTTC.

The chain has TRBV28 and TRBJ1-2, with D perhaps matching TRBD1 (6 bases). This CDR3 comprises 16 residues. Trimming took 2 bases from V and 0 from J, leaving 13 bases between them. Germline V gene data show CDR1 as MDHEN and CDR2 as SYDVKM. CDR3 in amino acids: CASSLAGVGPNYGYTF. The CDR3, as DNA: TGTGCCAGCAGTTTAGCAGGGGTTGGACCTAACTATGGCTACACCTTC.

This clone was detected only once. The rearrangement uses TRBV28 and TRBJ2-7, with 7 bases that match TRBD1. This CDR3 is built from 15 residues. The V gene end was trimmed by 4 bases and the J gene end by 0 bases; junction bases not matched to a gene: 6. The V gene's germline CDR1 is MDHEN and CDR2 SYDVKM. In DNA form, the CDR3 reads TGTGCCAGCAGTTCGGGGACAGCCTACTCCTACGAGCAGTACTTC. Translating it yields CASSSGTAYSYEQYF.

This CDR3 is CASGSLGGYGYTF. CDR3 in DNA: TGTGCCAGCGGGTCTTTGGGGGGCTATGGCTACACCTTC. The chain employs TRBV7-2 and TRBJ1-2; TRBD1 is a possible D gene (5 bases). Germline V gives CDR1 SGHTA, CDR2 FQGNSA. V was cut by 8 bases and J by 4 bases, with 14 bases left in between. The CDR3 runs 13 residues.

The chain is built from TRBV2 and TRBJ1-2, with D tentatively TRBD1 (6 bases). Trimming took off 7 bases at V and 0 bases at J, with 12 bases between the two ends. Germline CDR1 SNHLY, CDR2 FYNNEI. CDR3 size: 14 residues. This CDR3 reads CASNQGRPNYGYTF. The CDR3 DNA reads TGTGCCAGCAACCAGGGGCGGCCTAACTATGGCTACACCTTC.

The CDR3 region is CASWGQDNSPLHF. The DNA of the CDR3 is TGTGCCAGCTGGGGACAAGATAATTCACCCCTCCACTTT. This sequence joins TRBV11-2 and TRBJ1-6; D is perhaps TRBD1 (6 bases). With 8 bases removed from V and 5 bases from J, the gap between germline ends came to 10 bases. The CDR3 runs to 13 residues. The germline gives CDR1 SGHAT, CDR2 FQNNGV.

This chain links TRBV2 with TRBJ1-1, with D uncertain. This CDR3 has 13 amino acids. V shed 4 bases and J shed 1 base, with 7 bases lying between them. Germline V gene sequence: CDR1 SNHLY, CDR2 FYNNEI. Written as DNA, the CDR3 is TGTGCCAGCAGTGTTCGGTCGAACACTGAAGCTTTCTTT. Translated, it gives CASSVRSNTEAFF.

For the CDR3, the DNA is TGTGCCAGCAGCCAAGCCAGCTTGGGGGACTTCAATGAGCAGTTCTTC. The encoded protein is CASSQASLGDFNEQFF. The chain recombines TRBV4-2 with TRBJ2-1; tentatively, D is TRBD2 (6 bases). The CDR3 consists of 16 residues. CDR1 and CDR2 from the germline V gene are LGHNA and YNFKEQ. V lost 1 base, J lost 6 bases, and 16 bases lay in between.

This clone showed up just once. The V gene is TRBV7-3, the J gene TRBJ1-4, with D tentatively TRBD1 (6 bases). Germline V gene lookup returns CDR1 SGHTA and CDR2 FQGTGA. V was pared by 4 bases and J by 8 bases, with 17 bases between. The CDR3 loop spans 15 amino acids. This CDR3 reads CASSSTGTKGEKLFF. Written as DNA, the CDR3 is TGTGCCAGCAGCTCAACCGGGACAAAGGGAGAAAAACTGTTTTTT.

The table lists this clone with a few counts. The chain uses TRBV30 and TRBJ2-3; 7 nucleotides match TRBD2. Germline CDR1 GTSNPN, CDR2 SVGIG (reference sequence). Trimming cost V 1 base and J 0 bases; bases outside gene matches: 7. The CDR3 totals 16 residues. The CDR3 DNA sequence: TGTGCCTGGAGTGAGGGACTATCCCTCAGCACAGATACGCAGTATTTT. It yields the protein CAWSEGLSLSTDTQYF.

The CDR3 coding sequence is TGCGCCAGCAGCCAAGGGAGGGAGGGGATAACTAATGAAAAACTGTTTTTT. Translation: CASSQGREGITNEKLFF. The J gene is TRBJ1-4, the V gene TRBV4-3, with D tentatively TRBD1 (5 bases). Trimming shortened V by 1 base and J by 1 base, and 13 bases separated the two germline ends. Germline CDR1 is LGHNA and CDR2 is YSLEER. The CDR3 length is 17 residues.

This chain uses TRBV6-6 with TRBJ2-4; D not resolved. The CDR3 sequence is 15 residues long. Germline CDR1 is MNHNY and CDR2 is SVGAGI (reference sequence). The V and J ends lost 2 bases and 1 base respectively, with 9 bases between them. Written as DNA, the CDR3 is TGTGCCAGCAGTTACGAAGGAGACGCCAAAAACATTCAGTACTTC. It encodes CASSYEGDAKNIQYF.

The V gene is TRBV7-2, the J gene TRBJ2-3; 9 nucleotides agree with TRBD1. Germline trimming cut 1 base from V and 3 bases from J; bases unmatched to any gene: 5. Germline V lookup: CDR1 SGHTA, CDR2 FQGNSA. The CDR3 is 16 amino acids. The CDR3 region has the DNA TGTGCCAGCAGCTTAGGGACAGGGGTAGTTACAGATACGCAGTATTTT. Protein: CASSLGTGVVTDTQYF.

This sequence joins TRBV6-5 and TRBJ2-7, with D possibly TRBD2 on 7 matching bases. V shed 2 bases and J shed 9 bases, with 20 bases lying between them. The CDR3 extends over 15 amino acids. Per germline, CDR1 MNHEY and CDR2 SVGAGI. The CDR3 here is CASSYGGGGQSGQYF. CDR3 nucleotides: TGTGCCAGCAGTTACGGAGGGGGAGGGCAATCTGGGCAGTACTTC.

In this sample, this clone turned up once. V is TRBV7-2 and J is TRBJ2-1; no firm D call. The CDR3 runs to 14 residues. V lost 2 bases and J lost 2, with 7 bases in between. Germline V CDR1 and CDR2: SGHTA, FQGNSA. The CDR3 DNA reads TGTGCCAGCAGCTTACTTGGGCCCTACAATGAGCAGTTCTTC. Translation gives CASSLLGPYNEQFF.

This chain uses TRBV18 with TRBJ2-3; the match to TRBD2 covers 7 bases. After removal of 0 bases from V and 1 base from J, the junction contained 1 base not matched to a gene. Per germline, CDR1 KGHSH and CDR2 LQKENI. This CDR3 has 15 amino acids. The CDR3 DNA follows: TGTGCCAGCTCACCACCACGGGAGGGCACAGATACGCAGTATTTT. Its translation is CASSPPREGTDTQYF.

J is TRBJ2-2 and V is TRBV25-1; 11 bases map to TRBD2. There are 15 residues in the CDR3. The germline gives CDR1 MGHDK, CDR2 SYGVNS. V shed 4 bases and J 6 bases; nucleotides not matched to a gene: 4. The CDR3 DNA reads TGTGCCAGCAGTGGACTAGCGGGACCTCCCGGGGAGCTGTTTTTT. The encoded protein is CASSGLAGPPGELFF. The complete variable domain, with remaining parts taken from reference TRBV25-1 and TRBJ2-2, reads EADIYQTPRYLVIGTGKKITLECSQTMGHDKMYWYQQDPGMELHLIHYSYGVNSTEKGDLSSESTVSRIRTEHFPLTLESARPSHTSQYLCASSGLAGPPGELFFGEGSRLTVL.

The chain's CDR3 is CASNLGVGTEAFF. The CDR3, as DNA: TGTGCCAGCAACCTCGGGGTGGGAACTGAAGCTTTCTTT. The chain recombines TRBV7-8 with TRBJ1-1; D gene ambiguous. The CDR3 sequence is 13 residues long. CDR1 is SGHVS and CDR2 is FQNEAQ in the germline V gene. Trimming pared 7 bases from V and 5 bases from J, leaving 14 bases between.

This chain links TRBV28 with TRBJ1-2; D unresolved. CDR3 length: 15 amino acids. V gave up 1 base and J gave up 7 bases, with 16 bases separating them. Germline CDR1 MDHEN, CDR2 SYDVKM. The CDR3 DNA follows: TGTGCCAGCAGTTTATCCGGGTCTCTAAATGGTGGCTACACCTTC. It yields the protein CASSLSGSLNGGYTF.

The V and J genes are TRBV30 and TRBJ2-7, with D perhaps TRBD2 (5 bases). Germline values: CDR1 GTSNPN, CDR2 SVGIG (reference sequence). The CDR3 loop spans 12 amino acids. V was trimmed by 4 bases and J by 3 bases, leaving 10 bases between them. CDR3 in amino acids: CAWKGSNYEQYF. Here the CDR3 DNA reads TGTGCCTGGAAAGGGAGCAACTACGAGCAGTACTTC.

This rearrangement joins TRBV4-2 to TRBJ1-4; TRBD1 agrees at 9 bases. Germline V gene sequence: CDR1 LGHNA, CDR2 YNFKEQ. The CDR3 is 15 amino acids. With V trimmed by 1 base and J by 5 bases, 2 bases remained unmatched. This CDR3 is CASSQVGTGNEKLFF. The CDR3 DNA is TGTGCCAGCAGCCAAGTGGGGACAGGGAATGAAAAACTGTTTTTT.

The V gene is TRBV19, the J gene TRBJ2-5, with TRBD2 matching over 8 bases. The CDR3 length is 15 residues. CDR1 is LNHDA and CDR2 is SQIVND in the germline V gene (reference sequence). The V and J ends lost 5 bases and 4 bases, in that order; junction bases with no gene match: 9. This chain's CDR3 is CASSLTSVTVETQYF. The CDR3 bases are TGTGCCAGTAGTTTGACTAGCGTAACCGTAGAGACCCAGTACTTC.

The chain couples TRBV7-9 to TRBJ2-1; maybe TRBD2 (6 bases). Trimming shortened V by 5 bases and J by 0 bases, and 14 bases separated the two germline ends. The CDR3 covers 16 residues. Germline lookup yields CDR1 SEHNR and CDR2 FQNEAQ (reference sequence). This CDR3 is CASSPRLERSYNEQFF. CDR3 bases: TGTGCCAGCAGCCCACGACTAGAGCGCTCCTACAATGAGCAGTTCTTC.

The chain uses TRBV6-2 or TRBV6-3 and TRBJ1-1, with D uncertain. Per the germline V gene, CDR1 is MNHEY and CDR2 is SVGEGT. V was cut by 4 bases and J by 5 bases, with 17 bases left in between. The CDR3 sequence is 15 residues long. The CDR3 here is CASSSPHEVKTEAFF. For the CDR3, the DNA is TGTGCCAGCAGTTCCCCTCACGAGGTAAAAACTGAAGCTTTCTTT.

V and J are TRBV20-1 and TRBJ2-1; TRBD2 is a possible D gene (6 bases). V lost 3 bases, J lost 5 bases, and 14 bases lay in between. This CDR3 has 14 amino acids. Germline V gene lookup returns CDR1 DFQATT and CDR2 SNEGSKA (reference sequence). The CDR3 sequence: CSASFGSGHNEQFF. Written as DNA, the CDR3 is TGCAGTGCTAGTTTCGGGAGCGGCCACAATGAGCAGTTCTTC.

The chain couples TRBV28 to TRBJ2-5, with 8 bases identical to TRBD1. V shed 7 bases, J shed 4 bases, and the junction held 17 bases outside the gene matches. Germline CDR1 reads MDHEN; CDR2 reads SYDVKM. The length of the CDR3 is 17 residues. The DNA for the CDR3 is TGTGCCAGCACCCTGGGGGACGGGGCAGGGGGCAGAGAGACCCAGTACTTC. Translated: CASTLGDGAGGRETQYF.

The gene calls are TRBV7-8 and TRBJ1-3, with D unclear. The CDR3 contains 12 residues. Germline V gene lookup returns CDR1 SGHVS and CDR2 FQNEAQ. V lost 5 bases and J lost 3, with 5 bases in between. DNA of the CDR3: TGTGCCAGCAGCCCCCTTGGAAACACCATATATTTT. This gives the protein CASSPLGNTIYF.